Below, 28 T cell receptor beta chains from the same sample are listed, as sequenced in a study of shared clonotypes between healthy human individuals. Repertoires were generated with immunoSEQ multiplex PCR, while TCRdb's copy carries only in-frame clones and drops some. Of about 2.4 million clones in the sample, over 85% were seen once. Sequenced material: naive CD4+ T cells from PBMCs. Subset noted: CD45RA+ positively selected. The receptor set was obtained from a man aged 18 to 29 in good health. Some clones in this sample may be carry-over from other donors' samples.

Comments on this clone: Additional DNA sequences in this sample encode the identical CDR3. The J gene is TRBJ2-2, the V gene TRBV5-1; 8 bases are shared with TRBD1. CDR1 is SGHRS and CDR2 is YFSETQ in the germline V gene. The CDR3 covers 16 residues. Trimming cost V 4 bases and J 1 base; bases outside gene matches: 6. Here the CDR3 DNA reads TGCGCCAGCAGCAGTGCCGGGACAGGGAACACCGGGGAGCTGTTTTTT. Protein: CASSSAGTGNTGELFF.

V usage is TRBV28 and J usage is TRBJ1-1; 11 nucleotides match TRBD1. The V gene end was trimmed by 4 bases and the J gene end by 6 bases; junction bases not matched to a gene: 7. The germline V gene encodes CDR1 MDHEN and CDR2 SYDVKM. The CDR3 totals 15 residues. The chain's CDR3 is CASSSIRDRGAEAFF. DNA of the CDR3: TGTGCCAGCAGTTCAATCCGGGACAGGGGGGCTGAAGCTTTCTTT.

The chain joins TRBV5-1 to TRBJ2-1; possibly TRBD1 for D (5 bases). Germline lookup yields CDR1 SGHRS and CDR2 YFSETQ. This CDR3 region has 15 residues. V lost 1 base and J 5 bases, leaving 13 bases between the germline ends. The CDR3 coding sequence is TGCGCCAGCAGCTTGACCCCAGGGCAAAACAATGAGCAGTTCTTC. Its protein is CASSLTPGQNNEQFF.

The gene calls are TRBV30 and TRBJ2-1; D not resolved. The CDR3 covers 13 residues. CDR1 and CDR2 from the germline V gene are GTSNPN and SVGIG (reference sequence). The V gene lost 0 bases and the J gene lost 8 bases, with 11 bases spanning the gap. CDR3 amino acids: CAWSVQIPDEQFF. CDR3 bases: TGTGCCTGGAGTGTACAAATCCCCGATGAGCAGTTCTTC.

This clone showed up just once. The chain combines TRBV2 with TRBJ2-2; TRBD2 is a possible D gene (6 bases). Trimming took 8 bases from V and 8 from J, leaving 18 bases between them. The CDR3 consists of 14 residues. CDR1 is SNHLY, CDR2 FYNNEI, per germline. The CDR3 region is CASQSGGPRGELFF. The CDR3 DNA follows: TGTGCCAGCCAGTCAGGAGGGCCTCGGGGGGAGCTGTTTTTT.

V and J are TRBV4-1 and TRBJ1-4; D gene uncertain. This CDR3 has 15 residues. CDR1 and CDR2 (germline): MGHRA, YSYEKL. V lost 4 bases to trimming and J lost 0 bases, with 9 bases between them. The CDR3 nucleotides read TGCGCCAGCAGCCGCGCTGGGTCAACTAATGAAAAACTGTTTTTT. This codes for CASSRAGSTNEKLFF.

The chain joins TRBV27 to TRBJ2-7; D may be TRBD2 (5 bases). Per the germline V gene, CDR1 is MNHEY and CDR2 is SMNVEV (reference sequence). CDR3 length equals 14 residues. Trimming shortened V by 8 bases and J by 3 bases, and 17 bases separated the two germline ends. CDR3 nucleotide sequence: TGTGCCAGCGGATCTTTTTTACGGGGCTACGAGCAGTACTTC. Protein product: CASGSFLRGYEQYF.

J is TRBJ1-1 and V is TRBV18; D is unclear. The CDR3 extends over 15 amino acids. Trimming shortened V by 2 bases and J by 1 base, and 11 bases separated the two germline ends. Germline CDR1 and CDR2: KGHSH and LQKENI. CDR3: CASSPKGSGNTEAFF. CDR3 bases: TGTGCCAGCTCACCAAAGGGATCCGGGAACACTGAAGCTTTCTTT.

The rearrangement joins TRBV5-1 to TRBJ2-5, with D perhaps TRBD2 (6 bases). The germline CDR1 and CDR2 sequences are SGHRS and YFSETQ. The CDR3 is 15 residues long. With 2 bases removed from V and 5 bases from J, the gap between germline ends came to 16 bases. CDR3 amino acids: CASSLRGSVLETQYF. The DNA for the CDR3 is TGCGCCAGCAGCTTACGGGGGAGCGTTCTGGAGACCCAGTACTTC.

V usage is TRBV5-1 and J usage is TRBJ1-6; D is ambiguous. Germline V CDR1 and CDR2: SGHRS, YFSETQ. The CDR3 covers 15 residues. The V end was cut by 1 base, the J end by 7 bases, with 12 bases between. For the CDR3, the DNA is TGCGCCAGCAGCTTGACCGCAGACCGAAATTCACCCCTCCACTTT. Translating it yields CASSLTADRNSPLHF.

The chain recombines TRBV18 with TRBJ2-7; tentatively, D is TRBD1 (5 bases). Trimming shortened V by 0 bases and J by 5 bases, and 8 bases separated the two germline ends. The germline V gene has CDR1 KGHSH and CDR2 LQKENI. The CDR3 extends over 13 amino acids. The CDR3 nucleotides are TGTGCCAGCTCACCACCAGGGGTTCACGAGCAGTACTTC. Its protein is CASSPPGVHEQYF.

This clone was found once. CDR3: CASTGGGSDTQYF. The CDR3 DNA follows: TGTGCCAGCACAGGGGGTGGGTCTGATACGCAGTATTTT. This sequence joins TRBV6-6 and TRBJ2-3; 7 nucleotides line up with TRBD1. Germline CDR1 is MNHNY and CDR2 is SVGAGI (reference sequence). This CDR3 comprises 13 residues. The ends lost 7 bases at V and 6 bases at J; junction bases unmatched: 7.

Turning to this clone: The identical CDR3 is also encoded by other nucleotide sequences in the sample. The V and J genes are TRBV7-2 and TRBJ1-5, with a tentative D call TRBD1 (5 bases). CDR1 is SGHTA and CDR2 is FQGNSA in the germline V gene. Trimming took off 3 bases at V and 5 bases at J, with 8 bases between the two ends. CDR3 length: 13 residues. CDR3 protein: CASSFQGDQPQHF. The CDR3 DNA is TGTGCCAGCAGCTTTCAGGGCGATCAGCCCCAGCATTTT.

The rearrangement joins TRBV4-1 to TRBJ2-5; D is unclear. TRBJ2-7 matches the DNA end more closely, so the J call is doubtful. The CDR3 runs 12 residues. CDR1 MGHRA and CDR2 YSYEKL come from the germline V gene. In nucleotides, the CDR3 is TGCGCCAGCAGCCAGAAACTCTACGAGCAGTACTTC. Protein: CASSQKLYEQYF.

This chain connects TRBV19 to TRBJ2-1, with TRBD2 matching over 10 bases. V lost 5 bases, J lost 7 bases, and 8 bases stayed unmatched. The CDR3 extends over 15 amino acids. Germline V gene sequence: CDR1 LNHDA, CDR2 SQIVND (reference sequence). The CDR3 reads CASSGSGRAGNEQFF. The CDR3 nucleotides are TGTGCCAGTAGTGGAAGCGGGAGGGCCGGTAATGAGCAGTTCTTC.

The V gene is TRBV14, the J gene TRBJ2-7; D might be TRBD2 (6 bases). The V end was cut by 1 base, the J end by 3 bases, with 34 bases between. Germline lookup yields CDR1 SGHDN and CDR2 FVKESK. CDR3 size: 22 residues. Here the CDR3 DNA reads TGTGCCAGCAGCCAAGGTGGGATGGGACTTCTCGGACGGGGTATTTCGCGCTACGAGCAGTACTTC. Residues: CASSQGGMGLLGRGISRYEQYF.

This chain connects TRBV18 to TRBJ2-1, with TRBD1 identical over 7 bases. Per the germline V gene, CDR1 is KGHSH and CDR2 is LQKENI. This CDR3 has 16 residues. V shed 2 bases, J shed 0 bases, and the junction held 4 bases outside the gene matches. CDR3 sequence: CASSPRGQTSYNEQFF. The CDR3 DNA reads TGTGCCAGCTCACCAAGGGGGCAGACCTCCTACAATGAGCAGTTCTTC.

V usage is TRBV5-1 and J usage is TRBJ2-1; 14 bases align to TRBD2. The CDR3 covers 17 residues. V lost 4 bases, J lost 7 bases, and 10 bases stayed unmatched. Germline values: CDR1 SGHRS, CDR2 YFSETQ. The CDR3 DNA reads TGCGCCAGCAGCATAGGGACTAGCGGGAGTAAGATGAATGAGCAGTTCTTC. It yields the protein CASSIGTSGSKMNEQFF.

The chain has TRBV10-3 and TRBJ1-5; D may be TRBD1 (5 bases). The CDR3 sequence is 14 residues long. Germline V gives CDR1 ENHRY, CDR2 SYGVKD. The ends were cut back, 2 bases at V and 7 bases at J, with 12 bases in the middle. This CDR3 reads CAISEGRVGQPQHF. The CDR3 DNA follows: TGTGCCATCAGTGAGGGCAGGGTTGGGCAGCCCCAGCATTTT.

Details on this clone: Other DNA sequences in this sample translate to the same CDR3. The chain couples TRBV5-1 to TRBJ2-3; 7 bases line up with TRBD2. V dropped 0 bases and J dropped 3; count of bases not matched to a gene: 7. In germline, CDR1 is SGHRS, CDR2 YFSETQ. This CDR3 comprises 16 residues. CDR3 sequence reads: CASSLAPGGGTDTQYF. CDR3 coding DNA: TGCGCCAGCAGCTTGGCACCGGGAGGAGGGACAGATACGCAGTATTTT.

The rearrangement links TRBV6-6 to TRBJ1-1; TRBD1 matches at 7 bases. This CDR3 contains 15 residues. Germline V lookup: CDR1 MNHNY, CDR2 SVGAGI (reference sequence). Trimming removed 5 bases from V and 7 bases from J; junction bases left unmatched: 13. The CDR3 here is CASSLPRGQILEAFF. The CDR3 nucleotides read TGTGCCAGCAGTCTCCCTCGGGGACAGATACTTGAAGCTTTCTTT.

This chain's CDR3 is CASSLADRKNQPQHF. Written as DNA, the CDR3 is TGTGCCAGCAGCTTGGCCGATCGTAAAAATCAGCCCCAGCATTTT. The chain carries TRBV5-6 and TRBJ1-5; D remains unclear. In germline, CDR1 is SGHDT, CDR2 YYEEEE. The CDR3 has 15 residues. V lost 0 bases and J lost 4, with 11 bases in between. The full variable domain, with the rest looked up from reference TRBV5-6 and TRBJ1-5, is DAGVTQSPTHLIKTRGQQVTLRCSPKSGHDTVSWYQQALGQGPQFIFQYYEEEERQRGNFPDRFSGHQFPNYSSELNVNALLLGDSALYLCASSLADRKNQPQHFGDGTRLSIL.

The rearrangement links TRBV28 to TRBJ2-7; D might be TRBD1 or TRBD2, each matching 6 bases. The CDR3 totals 19 residues. V was pared by 6 bases and J by 4 bases, with 31 bases between. The germline gives CDR1 MDHEN, CDR2 SYDVKM. The CDR3 sequence: CASRTPGGVAPPGAYEQYF. For the CDR3, the DNA is TGTGCCAGCAGGACCCCGGGTGGGGTAGCCCCACCGGGGGCATACGAGCAGTACTTC.

Worth noting for this clone: Different DNA sequences within this sample yield the same CDR3. The chain employs TRBV30 and TRBJ1-2; D is uncertain. Germline assignment: CDR1 GTSNPN and CDR2 SVGIG (reference sequence). Trimming left V 1 base short and J 1 base short, with 1 base between. The CDR3 is 11 residues long. The CDR3 reads CAWSDNYGYTF. The CDR3 DNA is TGTGCCTGGAGTGATAACTATGGCTACACCTTC.

This clone was counted once. Other DNA sequences in this specimen translate into the identical CDR3. In DNA form, the CDR3 reads TGTGCCAGCAGTTTGAGTGGAACTAATGAAAAACTGTTTTTT. Protein sequence: CASSLSGTNEKLFF. The chain combines TRBV28 with TRBJ1-4; D is ambiguous. The CDR3 loop spans 14 amino acids. Looked up from germline, CDR1 is MDHEN and CDR2 is SYDVKM. V was cut by 3 bases and J by 1 base, with 6 bases left in between.

V usage is TRBV29-1 and J usage is TRBJ2-7; the D gene could be TRBD1 or TRBD2 (6 bases each). Looked up from germline, CDR1 is SQVTM and CDR2 is ANQGSEA. The V and J ends lost 5 bases and 2 bases respectively, with 13 bases between them. The CDR3 loop spans 13 amino acids. The CDR3 loop reads CSVTGRLTYEQYF. CDR3 sequence (DNA): TGCAGCGTTACAGGGAGGCTAACCTACGAGCAGTACTTC.

This rearrangement joins TRBV7-2 to TRBJ1-3; 8 bases align to TRBD1. CDR1 is SGHTA and CDR2 is FQGNSA in the germline V gene. The CDR3 consists of 16 residues. V dropped 1 base and J dropped 4; count of bases not matched to a gene: 6. CDR3 residues: CASSLGAGGAGNTIYF. The DNA for the CDR3 is TGTGCCAGCAGCTTAGGGGCAGGGGGCGCGGGAAACACCATATATTTT.

The chain recombines TRBV7-3 with TRBJ2-3; a weak D match, TRBD1 (7 bases). Germline-derived CDR1 and CDR2 are SGHTA and FQGTGA. This CDR3 is built from 16 residues. The V and J ends lost 4 bases and 3 bases respectively, with 17 bases between them. CDR3 residues: CASSSPPRGRTDTQYF. In DNA form, the CDR3 reads TGTGCCAGCAGCTCCCCCCCCAGGGGGAGGACAGATACGCAGTATTTT. Full variable domain (remainder filled in from reference TRBV7-3 and TRBJ2-3): GAGVSQTPSNKVTEKGKYVELRCDPISGHTALYWYRQSLGQGPEFLIYFQGTGAADDSGLPNDRFFAVRPEGSVSTLKIQRTERGDSAVYLCASSSPPRGRTDTQYFGPGTRLTVL.